This T cell receptor (beta chain) appears in the sequencing data of a study of shared clonotypes between healthy human individuals. V lost 1 base and J 3 bases, leaving 11 bases between the germline ends. The CDR3 spans 15 residues. Germline V CDR1 and CDR2: SGHKS, YYEKEE (reference sequence). The assay was run at deep level. In the source study's methods: Filtering differed because ImmunoSEQ produced junction-only sequences that carried no quality scores. Here immunoSEQ multiplex PCR was the method, and the copy in TCRdb shows in-frame clones only, minus some. D and trimming were read from the DNA, whereas the V and J calls and clone size are those reported in that table. The sample lists hundreds of thousands of clones; roughly 79% were seen once.

This TCR was sampled from a woman aged 40 to 50 in good health. Some clones in this sample may be carry-over from other donors' samples. Sequences were obtained from PBMCs. The rearrangement links TRBV5-5 to TRBJ1-5; the D is unclear. CDR3 sequence: CASSLRVGINQPQHF. CDR3 sequence (DNA): TGTGCCAGCAGCTTGAGGGTGGGGATCAATCAGCCCCAGCATTTT.